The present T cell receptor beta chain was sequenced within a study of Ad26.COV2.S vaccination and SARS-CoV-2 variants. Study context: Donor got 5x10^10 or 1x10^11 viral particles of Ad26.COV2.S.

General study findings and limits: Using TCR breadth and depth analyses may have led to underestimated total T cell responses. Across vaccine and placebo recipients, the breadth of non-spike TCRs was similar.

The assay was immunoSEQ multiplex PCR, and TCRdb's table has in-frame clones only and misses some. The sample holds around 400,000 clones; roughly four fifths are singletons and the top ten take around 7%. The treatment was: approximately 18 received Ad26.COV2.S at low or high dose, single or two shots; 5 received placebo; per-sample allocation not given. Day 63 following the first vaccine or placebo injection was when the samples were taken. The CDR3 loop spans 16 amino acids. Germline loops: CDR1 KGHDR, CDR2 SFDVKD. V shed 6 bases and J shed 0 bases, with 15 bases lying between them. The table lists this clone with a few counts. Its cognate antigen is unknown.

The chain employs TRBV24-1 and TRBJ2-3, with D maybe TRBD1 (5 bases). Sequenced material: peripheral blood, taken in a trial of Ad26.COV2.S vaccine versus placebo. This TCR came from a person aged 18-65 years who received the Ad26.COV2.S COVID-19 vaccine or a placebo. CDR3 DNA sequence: TGTGCCACCAGTCCTCCGGGCAGGGTAAGCACAGATACGCAGTATTTT. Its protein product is CATSPPGRVSTDTQYF.